Below are 4 T cell receptor delta chains sequenced from a single sample in a study of γδ T cells in repeated Plasmodium falciparum infection. TCRdb reprocessed the multiplex PCR reads using CATT. This table holds 90,000 or so delta-chain clones, approximately 1% found once. Flow sorting of PBMC yielded separate Vgamma9/Vdelta2+ and Vdelta2-negative gammadelta T cell populations for bulk repertoire analysis. Material: gamma-delta T cells from blood. These receptors originate from a pool of human donors (malaria-infected and uninfected, not separated).

This clone was detected a few times. With a far larger clone one base away, a read error is the likely cause. Other DNA sequences within the sample encode an identical CDR3. There is no J gene call, but TRDV2 is given as the V gene; the D segment call TRDD3 is taken from the table without a DNA check. CDR1 GEAIGNYY and CDR2 EKD come from the germline V gene. This CDR3 has 18 residues. The CDR3 DNA reads TGTGCCTGTGACCCGGTACTGGGGGATACTACTTACACCGATAAACTCATCTTC. This gives the protein CACDPVLGDTTYTDKLIF.

This clone was recorded many times. The rearrangement joins TRDV1 to TRDJ1, with D perhaps matching TRDD2 (6 bases). The CDR3 has 20 amino acids. V was trimmed by 1 base and J by 0 bases, leaving 24 bases between them. Germline values: CDR1 TSWWSYY, CDR2 QGS. The CDR3 bases are TGTGCTCTTGGGGAACCGTCCTACACACGCCCAGGGGAGTACACCGATAAACTCATCTTT. Protein product: CALGEPSYTRPGEYTDKLIF.

On this clone: The mismatch at residue 5 between this DNA's translation and the TCRdb protein of a much larger clone likely reflects a read error; the protein shown is translated from the DNA. The chain recombines TRDV1 with TRDJ1; D tentatively fits TRDD2 or TRDD3 (5 bases each). The J gene, left out of TCRdb, was set here by checking the DNA against germline. Germline V gene lookup returns CDR1 TSWWSYY and CDR2 QGS. Trimming stripped 3 bases from V and 7 bases from J, with 30 bases between. The CDR3 totals 19 residues. The CDR3 DNA reads TGTGCTCTTGGGGACCTCGGGATCCCTACCGAATTAGGAAGGAGTAAACTCATCTTT. It yields the protein CALGDLGIPTELGRSKLIF.

This clone has more than one count but fewer than ten. The protein in TCRdb stems from a much larger clone and differs at residue 13 from this DNA's translation, likely a read error; here the protein is translated from the DNA. The chain has TRDV2 and TRDJ1; D unclear. TCRdb records no J gene; here it was assigned by comparing the DNA to germline. Germline CDR1 is GEAIGNYY and CDR2 is EKD. This CDR3 is built from 16 residues. CDR3 loop: CACDTVGNLYTDELIF. CDR3 coding DNA: TGTGCCTGTGACACCGTCGGGAACCTGTACACCGATGAACTCATCTTT.